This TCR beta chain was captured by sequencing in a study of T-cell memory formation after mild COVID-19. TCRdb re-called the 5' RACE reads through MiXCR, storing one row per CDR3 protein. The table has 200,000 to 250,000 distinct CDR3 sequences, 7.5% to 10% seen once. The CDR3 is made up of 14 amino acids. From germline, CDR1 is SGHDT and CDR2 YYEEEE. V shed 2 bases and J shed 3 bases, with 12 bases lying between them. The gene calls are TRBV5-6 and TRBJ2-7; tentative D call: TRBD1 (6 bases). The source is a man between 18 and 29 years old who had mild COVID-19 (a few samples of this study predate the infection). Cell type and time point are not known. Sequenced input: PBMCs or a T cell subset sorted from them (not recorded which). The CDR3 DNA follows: TGTGCCAGCAGCTTAGGCAGGGGATACTACGAGCAGTACTTC. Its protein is CASSLGRGYYEQYF.